This T cell receptor (beta chain) is from a study of regulatory T cells in long-lasting Graves disease. Arm-PCR of CDR3 regions and iRepertoire HTBI primers were the basis on which TCR beta libraries were built. TCRdb re-analysed the multiplex PCR reads in MiXCR, keeping a single row per CDR3 protein. The table lists roughly 250,000 distinct CDR3 sequences, 15% to 20% of them singletons. This clonotype was picked up many times. Time point denoted: newly diagnosed GD, antithyroid drugs for less than 3 months. PBMCs were the source of the RNA used for TCR sequencing. Under American Thyroid Association guidelines, Graves' disease was diagnosed. The authors drew 8.5 to 9 milliliters of peripheral blood into EDTA tubes. These records were also assigned to another study, of T cells in Graves' hyperthyroidism and ophthalmopathy. As reported in that work: A model of 13 V-J features distinguished ophthalmopathy from stable hyperthyroidism.

The sequence derives from a woman aged 25-40 years with Graves disease. Sample: peripheral blood mononuclear cells (PBMCs), taken at new diagnosis, from a patient treated with antithyroid drugs.

The chain's CDR3 is CASIAPTGTGEEKLFF. The CDR3 coding sequence is TGTGCCAGTATCGCCCCGACCGGGACAGGGGAGGAGAAACTGTTTTTT. This chain uses TRBV19 with TRBJ1-4; 10 bases line up with TRBD1. The CDR3 extends over 16 amino acids. J gave up 11 bases and V 7 bases, and 16 bases lay outside the gene matches. Germline assignment: CDR1 LNHDA and CDR2 SQIVND (reference sequence).